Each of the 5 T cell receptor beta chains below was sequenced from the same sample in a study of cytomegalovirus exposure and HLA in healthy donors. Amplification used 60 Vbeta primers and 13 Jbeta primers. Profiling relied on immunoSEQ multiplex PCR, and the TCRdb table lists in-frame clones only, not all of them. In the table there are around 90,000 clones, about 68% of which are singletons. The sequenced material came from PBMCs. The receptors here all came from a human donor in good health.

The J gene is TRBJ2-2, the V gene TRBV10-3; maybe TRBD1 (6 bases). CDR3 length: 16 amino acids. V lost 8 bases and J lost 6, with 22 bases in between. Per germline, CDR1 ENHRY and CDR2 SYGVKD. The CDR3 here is CAIPRALDSHPGELFF. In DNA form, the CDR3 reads TGTGCCATCCCCCGAGCTCTGGACAGTCACCCCGGGGAGCTGTTTTTT.

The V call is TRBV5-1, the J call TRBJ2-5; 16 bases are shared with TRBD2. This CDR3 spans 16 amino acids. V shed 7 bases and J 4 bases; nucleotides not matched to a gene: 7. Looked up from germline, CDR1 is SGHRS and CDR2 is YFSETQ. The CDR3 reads CASSGTSGGAPETQYF. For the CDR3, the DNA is TGCGCCAGCTCCGGGACTAGCGGGGGGGCCCCAGAGACCCAGTACTTC.

The CDR3 protein is CARSPVRGKNIQYF. The CDR3, as DNA: TGTGCCAGAAGCCCCGTTAGGGGCAAAAACATTCAGTACTTC. V and J are TRBV5-3 and TRBJ2-4; TRBD1 is a possible D gene (5 bases). TRBV5-3 belongs to the ORF category, with a function that is uncertain. The CDR3 spans 14 residues. Trimming cost V 4 bases and J 3 bases, with 11 bases left between them.

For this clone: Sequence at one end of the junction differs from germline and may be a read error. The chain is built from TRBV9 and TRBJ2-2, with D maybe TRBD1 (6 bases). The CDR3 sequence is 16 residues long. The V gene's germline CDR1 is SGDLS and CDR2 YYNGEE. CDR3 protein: CTSSVAWDTGTGELFF. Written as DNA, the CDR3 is TGTACCAGCAGCGTAGCTTGGGACACAGGGACCGGGGAGCTGTTTTTT.

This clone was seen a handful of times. CDR3 protein: CASSGDRAGQPQHF. CDR3 coding DNA: TGTGCCAGCAGTGGAGACAGGGCGGGTCAGCCCCAGCATTTT. The V and J genes are TRBV2 and TRBJ1-5, with 7 bases that match TRBD1. Germline CDR1 and CDR2: SNHLY and FYNNEI. This CDR3 comprises 14 residues. The V segment lost 4 bases and the J segment 6 bases; nucleotides outside the gene matches: 6.